Each of the 19 T cell receptor beta chains below was sequenced from the same sample in a study of blood T cell repertoires in COVID-19. Produced via immunoSEQ multiplex PCR; TCRdb's table is partial and in-frame only. The data contain 380,000 or so clones, around 92% of them seen just once; the ten biggest clones take up 0.95% to 1.5%. The sample comprised peripheral blood. The receptors derive from a man aged 35 to 55 with acute or convalescent COVID-19.

The chain couples TRBV29-1 to TRBJ2-4; 9 bases align to TRBD1. The CDR3 is 12 amino acids. Looked up from germline, CDR1 is SQVTM and CDR2 is ANQGSEA. Germline trimming cut 4 bases from V and 7 bases from J; bases unmatched to any gene: 2. CDR3 bases: TGCAGCGTTGGTGGGACAGGGAACATTCAGTACTTC. The encoded protein is CSVGGTGNIQYF.

Only one count was recorded for this clone. This sequence joins TRBV5-1 and TRBJ2-5, with TRBD1 as a possible D gene (7 bases). This CDR3 spans 13 amino acids. Per the germline V gene, CDR1 is SGHRS and CDR2 is YFSETQ. Trimming cost V 1 base and J 12 bases, with 16 bases left between them. CDR3 amino acids: CASSLLQGGTKYF. In nucleotides, the CDR3 is TGCGCCAGCAGCTTGCTCCAGGGGGGCACTAAGTACTTC.

The V gene is TRBV6-2 or TRBV6-3, the J gene TRBJ1-4; D gene uncertain. In germline, CDR1 is MNHEY, CDR2 SVGEGT. CDR3 length: 15 amino acids. V lost 3 bases and J 6 bases, leaving 14 bases between the germline ends. The CDR3: CASSYFRGRDEKLFF. The CDR3 region has the DNA TGTGCCAGCAGTTATTTCCGGGGTCGCGATGAAAAACTGTTTTTT.

The chain is built from TRBV2 and TRBJ2-7; 8 bases line up with TRBD1. This CDR3 has 14 residues. V shed 8 bases, J shed 0 bases, and the junction held 6 bases outside the gene matches. Germline lookup yields CDR1 SNHLY and CDR2 FYNNEI. Here the CDR3 reads CASLWDRSSYEQYF. DNA for the CDR3: TGTGCCAGCCTTTGGGACAGGAGCTCCTACGAGCAGTACTTC.

The gene calls are TRBV30 and TRBJ1-5, with 7 bases aligning to TRBD1. V lost 0 bases to trimming and J lost 7 bases; unmatched junction nucleotides: 12. The CDR3 contains 16 residues. The germline gives CDR1 GTSNPN, CDR2 SVGIG (reference sequence). CDR3 DNA: TGTGCCTGGAGTGTAAGTGGCAGGGGGATCGTCCAGCCCCAGCATTTT. Residues: CAWSVSGRGIVQPQHF.

This clone was seen at least ten times. The chain employs TRBV11-2 and TRBJ1-2, with D perhaps matching TRBD1 (6 bases). Germline values: CDR1 SGHAT, CDR2 FQNNGV. The CDR3 is 12 amino acids. Trimming left V 5 bases short and J 4 bases short, with 8 bases between. This CDR3 is CASSQQGYGYTF. CDR3 bases: TGTGCCAGCAGCCAACAGGGCTATGGCTACACCTTC.

The CDR3 DNA sequence: TGTGCCAGCAGGAGAGGCAATTCACCCCTCCACTTT. Protein product: CASRRGNSPLHF. The chain uses TRBV6-5 and TRBJ1-6, with D unresolved. The ends were cut back, 6 bases at V and 7 bases at J, with 7 bases in the middle. The CDR3 covers 12 residues. Germline V gene data show CDR1 as MNHEY and CDR2 as SVGAGI.

The chain has TRBV18 and TRBJ1-1; tentatively, D is TRBD1 (5 bases). V lost 0 bases, J lost 8 bases, and 10 bases lay in between. CDR1 and CDR2 (germline): KGHSH, LQKENI. This CDR3 spans 13 amino acids. The CDR3: CASSPPGRFEAFF. The CDR3, as DNA: TGTGCCAGCTCACCACCGGGGCGGTTCGAAGCTTTCTTT. Looking up the rest from reference TRBV18 and TRBJ1-1 gives the full variable domain: NAGVMQNPRHLVRRRGQEARLRCSPMKGHSHVYWYRQLPEEGLKFMVYLQKENIIDESGMPKERFSAEFPKEGPSILRIQQVVRGDSAAYFCASSPPGRFEAFFGQGTRLTVV.

The V and J genes are TRBV7-3 and TRBJ1-1, with 9 positions matching TRBD1. The V and J ends lost 5 bases and 0 bases, in that order; junction bases with no gene match: 22. The CDR3 extends over 21 amino acids. Germline V gene lookup returns CDR1 SGHTA and CDR2 FQGTGA. DNA of the CDR3: TGTGCCAGCAGCCCACTCCTTACGCCGGGACAGGGAGACCAAATGAACACTGAAGCTTTCTTT. As protein: CASSPLLTPGQGDQMNTEAFF. Full variable domain (rest looked up from reference TRBV7-3 and TRBJ1-1): GAGVSQTPSNKVTEKGKYVELRCDPISGHTALYWYRQSLGQGPEFLIYFQGTGAADDSGLPNDRFFAVRPEGSVSTLKIQRTERGDSAVYLCASSPLLTPGQGDQMNTEAFFGQGTRLTVV.

This chain connects TRBV3-1 (or the pseudogene TRBV3-2) to TRBJ1-4; no firm D call. Per the germline V gene, CDR1 is LGHDT and CDR2 is YNNKEL (reference sequence). Trimming took 1 base from V and 5 from J, leaving 8 bases between them. CDR3 size: 14 residues. CDR3 sequence (DNA): TGTGCCAGCAGCCAAGGTCCGGGGAATGAAAAACTGTTTTTT. This translates into CASSQGPGNEKLFF.

The V call is TRBV7-9, the J call TRBJ1-4, with a possible D match to TRBD1 (5 bases). Germline values: CDR1 SEHNR, CDR2 FQNEAQ (reference sequence). V lost 5 bases to trimming and J lost 7 bases, with 11 bases between them. The CDR3 length is 13 residues. This CDR3 reads CASSRATAEKLFF. CDR3 nucleotides: TGTGCCAGCAGCCGGGCGACAGCTGAAAAACTGTTTTTT.

The rearrangement links TRBV6-5 to TRBJ2-1; 12 bases are a match to TRBD1. CDR1 is MNHEY and CDR2 is SVGAGI in the germline V gene. The length of the CDR3 is 16 residues. V trimming: 0 bases; J trimming: 7 bases; junction bases outside the gene matches: 4. CDR3 loop: CASSYSGTGGKNEQFF. CDR3 sequence (DNA): TGTGCCAGCAGTTACTCGGGGACAGGGGGCAAAAATGAGCAGTTCTTC.

V is TRBV28 and J is TRBJ1-2; 8 positions agree with TRBD1. V gave up 1 base and J gave up 7 bases; unmatched junction bases: 8. CDR1 and CDR2 (germline): MDHEN, SYDVKM. The CDR3 length is 15 residues. The CDR3 reads CASSLLTGGVGGYTF. The CDR3 DNA follows: TGTGCCAGCAGTTTATTAACAGGGGGGGTCGGTGGCTACACCTTC.

The genes are TRBV5-5 and TRBJ2-7, with 7 nucleotides matching TRBD1. Germline values: CDR1 SGHKS, CDR2 YYEKEE (reference sequence). The CDR3 spans 14 residues. Trimming cost V 4 bases and J 3 bases; bases outside gene matches: 7. CDR3 region: CASSQFGTVYEQYF. The CDR3 DNA follows: TGTGCCAGCAGCCAATTCGGGACAGTCTACGAGCAGTACTTC.

The V call is TRBV18, the J call TRBJ1-1; 7 nucleotides match TRBD1. V was clipped by 2 bases and J by 5 bases; unmatched bases: 8. Germline CDR1 KGHSH, CDR2 LQKENI. The CDR3 totals 15 residues. The CDR3: CASSPETGLRTEAFF. The CDR3 DNA is TGTGCCAGCTCACCAGAGACAGGGTTAAGGACTGAAGCTTTCTTT.

The chain couples TRBV4-1 to TRBJ2-1; D not certain. From germline, CDR1 is MGHRA and CDR2 YSYEKL. With 4 bases removed from V and 9 bases from J, the gap between germline ends came to 13 bases. The CDR3 is 13 amino acids. The CDR3 sequence: CASSRRSSGEQFF. The CDR3 DNA reads as TGCGCCAGCAGCCGCAGGTCGTCTGGTGAGCAGTTCTTC.

This clone has a single count. The CDR3 here is CASSVPEDRADQPQHF. For the CDR3, the DNA is TGCGCCAGCAGTGTCCCTGAAGACAGGGCAGATCAGCCCCAGCATTTT. The rearrangement links TRBV10-1 to TRBJ1-5; 7 bases are a match to TRBD1. CDR3 length equals 16 residues. The trim removed 4 bases at V and 5 bases at J, leaving 11 bases unmatched. The germline V gene encodes CDR1 WNHNN and CDR2 SYGVQD (reference sequence).

The chain employs TRBV29-1 and TRBJ1-1; D call uncertain. Germline V gives CDR1 SQVTM, CDR2 ANQGSEA. The CDR3 covers 12 residues. Trimming left V 7 bases short and J 5 bases short, with 14 bases between. The CDR3, as DNA: TGCAGCGCCGTCGGGGTAGGAACTGAAGCTTTCTTT. This sequence encodes CSAVGVGTEAFF.

This chain joins TRBV24-1 and TRBJ2-7; TRBD2 matches at 9 bases. This CDR3 has 15 amino acids. Germline V gene data show CDR1 as KGHDR and CDR2 as SFDVKD. Trimming took 5 bases from V and 3 from J; bases not matched to a gene: 7. The CDR3 reads CATSGGSGGFYEQYF. DNA of the CDR3: TGTGCCACCAGTGGAGGTAGCGGGGGCTTCTACGAGCAGTACTTC.